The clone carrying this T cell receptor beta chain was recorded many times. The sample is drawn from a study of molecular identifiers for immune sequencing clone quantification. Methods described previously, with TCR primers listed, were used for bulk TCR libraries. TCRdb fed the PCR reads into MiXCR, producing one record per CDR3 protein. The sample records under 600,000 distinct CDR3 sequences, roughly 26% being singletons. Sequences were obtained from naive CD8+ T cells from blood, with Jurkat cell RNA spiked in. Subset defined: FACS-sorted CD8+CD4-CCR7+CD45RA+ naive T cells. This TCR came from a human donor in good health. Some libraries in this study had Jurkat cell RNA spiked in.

CDR3 in amino acids: CSVEDRTGEETQYF. The CDR3 DNA reads TGCAGCGTTGAAGACAGGACAGGGGAAGAGACCCAGTACTTC. J is TRBJ2-5 and V is TRBV29-1; 9 nucleotides match TRBD1. CDR3 length equals 14 residues. V lost 0 bases, J lost 3 bases, and 2 bases stayed unmatched. Germline CDR1 is SQVTM and CDR2 is ANQGSEA.